The 13 T cell receptor beta chains listed next were all sequenced from one sample in a study of Ad26.COV2.S vaccination and SARS-CoV-2 variants listed by TCRdb under 2021. The protocol used for the library was the immunoSEQ multiplex PCR assay. TCRdb carries this immuneACCESS record with in-frame sequences only. Its versions omit some clonotypes, under half of them owing to an unresolved V gene in the studies checked, with the rest unexplained. Across this sample there are about 87,000 clones, with 82% seen only once. The ten largest clones add up to roughly 15% of the sample. Taken with the paper, the label for time point translates to: individuals recovered from natural SARS-CoV-2 infection. Sequencing used peripheral blood, obtained after recovery from COVID-19. These receptor sequences come from a human donor who had recovered from COVID-19.

The J gene is TRBJ2-3, the V gene TRBV7-2, with 9 bases aligning to TRBD1. CDR1 SGHTA and CDR2 FQGNSA come from the germline V gene. V was clipped by 6 bases and J by 4 bases; unmatched bases: 5. CDR3 size: 14 residues. The CDR3 coding sequence is TGTGCCAGCAGTTCTAGACAGGGGGCAGATACGCAGTATTTT. It codes for CASSSRQGADTQYF.

The chain employs TRBV6-5 and TRBJ1-2; no definite D call. V lost 6 bases and J lost 2, with 16 bases in between. Germline V CDR1 and CDR2: MNHEY, SVGAGI. The CDR3 covers 15 residues. This CDR3 reads CASRGFAIINYGYTF. The CDR3, as DNA: TGTGCCAGCAGGGGATTCGCGATAATAAACTATGGCTACACCTTC.

This chain connects TRBV10-3 to TRBJ2-7, with D hard to call. This CDR3 region has 12 residues. CDR1 is ENHRY, CDR2 SYGVKD, per germline. V lost 2 bases and J 1 base, leaving 3 bases between the germline ends. CDR3 bases: TGTGCCATCAGTGAGCCATCCTACGAGCAGTACTTC. Translated, it gives CAISEPSYEQYF.

The chain combines TRBV7-8 with TRBJ1-2; tentatively, D is TRBD1 (6 bases). Germline V gene lookup returns CDR1 SGHVS and CDR2 FQNEAQ. Trimming shortened V by 5 bases and J by 4 bases, and 17 bases separated the two germline ends. There are 15 residues in the CDR3. The CDR3 bases are TGTGCCAGCAGCCCAAGAACAGGGTTTGGCTATGGCTACACCTTC. It specifies CASSPRTGFGYGYTF.

The chain recombines TRBV6-5 with TRBJ2-7; 9 positions match TRBD1. The germline CDR1 and CDR2 sequences are MNHEY and SVGAGI. Unmatched junction bases numbered 2, after V lost 0 bases and J lost 2 bases. This CDR3 region has 15 residues. The CDR3 bases are TGTGCCAGCAGTTACTCAGGGACAGGGCCCTACGAGCAGTACTTC. It encodes CASSYSGTGPYEQYF.

The chain uses TRBV4-1 and TRBJ1-1, with D possibly matching TRBD1 (5 bases). The V end was cut by 4 bases, the J end by 10 bases, with 22 bases between. Germline assignment: CDR1 MGHRA and CDR2 YSYEKL. This CDR3 is built from 15 residues. The CDR3 sequence is CASSPPSGGNRAAFF. DNA for the CDR3: TGCGCCAGCAGCCCCCCGAGCGGGGGTAATAGAGCAGCTTTCTTT.

This chain joins TRBV9 and TRBJ2-1; possibly TRBD2 for D (6 bases). CDR3 length: 15 residues. V lost 4 bases and J 4 bases, leaving 15 bases between the germline ends. CDR1 and CDR2 from the germline V gene are SGDLS and YYNGEE. The CDR3 sequence is CASSIRDSQYNEQFF. The DNA for the CDR3 is TGTGCCAGCAGCATCCGGGACTCCCAATACAATGAGCAGTTCTTC.

V is TRBV2 and J is TRBJ1-4; TRBD1 agrees at 10 bases. Germline CDR1 reads SNHLY; CDR2 reads FYNNEI. V was clipped by 8 bases and J by 12 bases; unmatched bases: 9. CDR3 size: 13 residues. The CDR3 is CASFGDRGSELFF. The CDR3 nucleotides are TGTGCCAGCTTCGGGGACAGGGGATCGGAACTGTTTTTT.

The rearrangement links TRBV28 to TRBJ1-2, with TRBD1 identical over 10 bases. Germline trimming cut 5 bases from V and 8 bases from J; bases unmatched to any gene: 8. Per germline, CDR1 MDHEN and CDR2 SYDVKM. The CDR3 consists of 14 residues. CDR3 protein: CASSPGQGMGGYTF. CDR3 bases: TGTGCCAGCAGTCCGGGACAGGGGATGGGGGGCTACACCTTC.

The sample holds a few counts of this clone. The chain uses TRBV7-2 and TRBJ2-2; 10 bases map to TRBD2. The germline V gene encodes CDR1 SGHTA and CDR2 FQGNSA. The V gene end was trimmed by 5 bases and the J gene end by 7 bases; junction bases not matched to a gene: 10. CDR3 size: 16 residues. The CDR3 bases are TGTGCCAGCAGCCCCCGACTAGCGGGTTTGAGCGGGGAGCTGTTTTTT. Its protein is CASSPRLAGLSGELFF. Together with reference TRBV7-2 and TRBJ2-2, the CDR3 gives the full variable domain: GAGVSQSPSNKVTEKGKDVELRCDPISGHTALYWYRQSLGQGLEFLIYFQGNSAPDKSGLPSDRFSAERTGGSVSTLTIQRTQQEDSAVYLCASSPRLAGLSGELFFGEGSRLTVL.

The chain recombines TRBV7-6 with TRBJ2-1; 10 nucleotides line up with TRBD2. Trimming at V came to 0 bases and at J to 0 bases, leaving 11 bases not matched to a gene. The V gene's germline CDR1 is SGHVS and CDR2 FNYEAQ. The CDR3 has 20 residues. CDR3 in DNA: TGTGCCAGCAGCTTAGCATCTAGCGGGAGCGCCCAAAACTCCTACAATGAGCAGTTCTTC. Residues: CASSLASSGSAQNSYNEQFF.

The gene calls are TRBV7-2 and TRBJ1-2; D remains ambiguous. Germline lookup yields CDR1 SGHTA and CDR2 FQGNSA. Between the trimmed V and J ends, which lost 5 bases and 7 bases, there was a span of 14 bases. The CDR3 extends over 13 amino acids. The chain's CDR3 is CASSVNPGSGYTF. CDR3 coding DNA: TGTGCCAGCAGCGTAAACCCGGGCAGTGGCTACACCTTC.

This clone was counted a single time. The V call is TRBV11-2, the J call TRBJ2-1, with D possibly TRBD1 on 7 matching bases. Germline lookup yields CDR1 SGHAT and CDR2 FQNNGV. V lost 3 bases to trimming and J lost 4 bases, with 19 bases between them. The CDR3 has 17 residues. The CDR3 sequence is CASSFRGTDLFYNEQFF. DNA for the CDR3: TGTGCCAGCAGCTTTCGCGGGACAGACCTCTTTTACAATGAGCAGTTCTTC. Looking up the rest from reference TRBV11-2 and TRBJ2-1 gives the full variable domain: EAGVAQSPRYKIIEKRQSVAFWCNPISGHATLYWYQQILGQGPKLLIQFQNNGVVDDSQLPKDRFSAERLKGVDSTLKIQPAKLEDSAVYLCASSFRGTDLFYNEQFFGPGTRLTVL.